The rows below give T cell receptor beta chains drawn from one sample of a study of blood T cells in healthy people across ages. MiXCR, run by TCRdb on the 5' RACE reads, gives a single entry per CDR3 protein. This table holds approximately 1.5 million distinct CDR3 sequences, approximately 43% found once. Sequencing used blood. These receptors were taken from a woman aged 18-30 years in good health. Each CDR3 is given with its conserved first and last residue. D genes are given only for firm matches. Where a row states a size, it is once, few, many or the class of an expanded clone; other rows omit it.

14,-,TRBJ2-1,TRBV7-2,-,CASLRASSYNEQFF,TGTGCCAGCCTACGGGCAAGCTCCTACAATGAGCAGTTCTTC
15,many,TRBJ2-3,TRBV10-3,TRBD2,CAISGAGGLTDTQYF,TGTGCCATCAGTGGAGCGGGAGGATTAACAGATACGCAGTATTTT
18,-,TRBJ2-1,TRBV4-1,-,CASSKRGSGVGSYNEQFF,TGCGCCAGCAGCAAAAGGGGATCCGGGGTAGGCTCCTACAATGAGCAGTTCTTC
15,-,TRBJ1-2,TRBV20-1,-,CSARPPATANYGYTF,TGCAGTGCTAGACCGCCCGCGACAGCTAACTATGGCTACACCTTC
16,-,TRBJ2-4,TRBV10-3,-,CAISNRAVGAKNIQYF,TGTGCCATCAGCAACCGGGCAGTCGGGGCCAAAAACATTCAGTACTTC
13,few,TRBJ1-2,TRBV30,TRBD1,CAWRGDSWFRYTF,TGTGCCTGGAGAGGGGACAGTTGGTTCCGCTACACCTTC
14,-,TRBJ2-7,TRBV5-1,TRBD1,CASKPGTGIYEQYF,TGCGCCAGCAAGCCTGGGACAGGGATCTACGAGCAGTACTTC
14,few,TRBJ2-5,TRBV6-5,-,CASSYGLNQETQYF,TGTGCCAGCAGTTACGGACTAAACCAAGAGACCCAGTACTTC
15,few,TRBJ1-5,TRBV20-1,-,CSARSGANSNQPQHF,TGCAGTGCTAGATCAGGGGCGAATAGCAATCAGCCCCAGCATTTT
13,-,TRBJ1-1,TRBV5-1,-,CASTVPGGTEAFF,TGCGCCAGCACCGTCCCGGGCGGCACTGAAGCTTTCTTT
15,few,TRBJ2-7,TRBV7-2,-,CASSVQSGSSYEQYF,TGTGCCAGCAGCGTTCAAAGCGGTAGCTCCTACGAGCAGTACTTC
15,-,TRBJ1-5,TRBV6-2/TRBV6-3,-,CASSWTDTPRRAQHF,TGTGCCAGCAGTTGGACTGACACCCCCCGGAGGGCCCAGCATTTT
14,-,TRBJ1-1,TRBV7-2,-,CASSYKGVGTEAFF,TGTGCCAGCAGCTATAAGGGAGTTGGCACTGAAGCTTTCTTT
15,-,TRBJ2-7,TRBV28,TRBD2,CASSLAPAGGYEQYF,TGTGCCAGCAGTTTAGCCCCAGCGGGAGGCTACGAGCAGTACTTC
14,-,TRBJ2-1,TRBV7-8,TRBD2,CASTSGGAYNEQFF,TGTGCCAGCACAAGCGGGGGGGCTTACAATGAGCAGTTCTTC
15,few,TRBJ2-3,TRBV7-9,-,CASSSGTGPTDTQYF,TGTGCCAGCAGTTCAGGGACGGGGCCCACAGATACGCAGTATTTT
15,-,TRBJ1-3,TRBV19,-,CASSIVAVSGNTIYF,TGTGCCAGTAGTATAGTCGCGGTCTCTGGAAACACCATATATTTT
13,few,TRBJ2-7,TRBV6-2/TRBV6-3,-,CASSYSALLEQYF,TGTGCCAGCAGTTACTCTGCCCTCTTGGAGCAGTACTTC
15,few,TRBJ2-7,TRBV27,-,CASSLAGGRVYEQYF,TGTGCCAGCAGTTTAGCCGGGGGTAGGGTCTACGAGCAGTACTTC
15,-,TRBJ2-1,TRBV6-5,TRBD1,CASSFRDRGECEQFF,TGTGCCAGCAGTTTCCGGGACAGGGGGGAATGTGAGCAGTTCTTC
13,-,TRBJ2-5,TRBV7-2,-,CASSLGTKSGKYF,TGTGCCAGCAGCTTAGGGACTAAGAGTGGCAAGTACTTC
11,-,TRBJ2-5,TRBV20-1,-,CSATQQETQYF,TGCAGTGCTACTCAGCAAGAGACCCAGTACTTC
15,-,TRBJ1-5,TRBV12-3/TRBV12-4,-,CASKESYYSNQPQHF,TGTGCCAGCAAGGAGTCCTACTATAGCAATCAGCCCCAGCATTTT
15,-,TRBJ2-3,TRBV27,TRBD2,CASSPGASGTDTQYF,TGTGCCAGCAGTCCAGGGGCTAGCGGGACAGATACGCAGTATTTT
15,-,TRBJ2-4,TRBV7-3,TRBD2,CASSLTSGLVNEQYF,TGTGCCAGCAGCTTAACATCGGGACTAGTCAATGAGCAGTACTTC
19,-,TRBJ2-7,TRBV7-9,TRBD2,CASSLRGTSGGSTEWEQYF,TGTGCCAGCAGCTTAAGGGGGACTAGCGGGGGCTCTACTGAGTGGGAGCAGTACTTC
14,-,TRBJ1-2,TRBV12-3/TRBV12-4,-,CASSLDSALYGYTF,TGTGCCAGCAGTCTTGACAGCGCTCTCTATGGCTACACCTTC
16,-,TRBJ2-4,TRBV6-2/TRBV6-3,TRBD1,CASSTLDRAVKNIQYF,TGTGCCAGCAGTACCCTGGACAGGGCGGTCAAAAACATTCAGTACTTC
14,-,TRBJ2-7,TRBV27,-,CASSDLDIYNEQYF,TGTGCCAGCAGTGATCTCGACATATACAATGAGCAGTACTTC
13,-,TRBJ2-1,TRBV2,-,CAIQTDSYNEQFF,TGTGCCATACAGACAGACTCCTACAATGAGCAGTTCTTC
15,-,TRBJ2-1,TRBV20-1,TRBD2,CSVQTSGTTYNEQFF,TGCAGTGTTCAGACTAGCGGGACTACCTACAATGAGCAGTTCTTC
14,-,TRBJ1-5,TRBV27,-,CASSFWGTNQPQHF,TGTGCCAGCAGTTTCTGGGGTACAAATCAGCCCCAGCATTTT
15,few,TRBJ1-5,TRBV29-1,-,CSVEVDGHSNQPQHF,TGCAGCGTTGAAGTCGACGGTCATAGCAATCAGCCCCAGCATTTT
12,many,TRBJ1-2,TRBV12-3/TRBV12-4,-,CASSSGAYGYTF,TGTGCCAGCAGTTCGGGGGCCTATGGCTACACCTTC
15,few,TRBJ2-1,TRBV7-9,-,CASSEPRGNYNEQFF,TGTGCCAGCAGCGAACCAAGGGGGAACTACAATGAGCAGTTCTTC
14,-,TRBJ2-3,TRBV4-2,-,CASSERRFTDTQYF,TGTGCCAGCAGCGAACGGCGGTTCACAGATACGCAGTATTTT
15,-,TRBJ2-7,TRBV28,-,CASSLKGHRSYEQYF,TGTGCCAGCAGTTTAAAGGGGCATCGGTCCTACGAGCAGTACTTC
16,once,TRBJ2-4,TRBV6-2/TRBV6-3,-,CASSSPGQTLKNIQYF,TGTGCCAGCAGTTCCCCGGGACAAACACTCAAAAACATTCAGTACTTC
15,few,TRBJ2-1,TRBV4-3,-,CASSAVAGPYNEQFF,TGCGCCAGCAGCGCCGTTGCGGGCCCCTACAATGAGCAGTTCTTC
16,-,TRBJ2-1,TRBV5-5,TRBD2,CASSFDPGLAHNEQFF,TGTGCCAGCAGCTTCGACCCGGGACTAGCGCACAATGAGCAGTTCTTC
13,-,TRBJ2-7,TRBV7-9,-,CASSPPNDHEQYF,TGTGCCAGCAGCCCTCCTAACGACCACGAGCAGTACTTC
14,-,TRBJ2-1,TRBV11-1,TRBD2,CASSLGSGGVEAFF,TGTGCCAGCAGCTTAGGTAGCGGGGGCGTTGAAGCGTTCTTC
13,few,TRBJ1-5,TRBV27,-,CASAEQVGQPQHF,TGTGCCAGCGCCGAGCAAGTGGGTCAGCCCCAGCATTTT
15,once,TRBJ1-1,TRBV30,-,CAWSVQQLRNTEAFF,TGTGCCTGGAGTGTACAACAATTACGGAACACTGAAGCTTTCTTT
12,-,TRBJ2-7,TRBV20-1,-,CSARAGFYEQYF,TGCAGTGCTAGAGCGGGATTTTACGAGCAGTACTTC
15,-,TRBJ2-1,TRBV27,TRBD2,CASSLQRGRRDEQFF,TGTGCCAGCAGTCTCCAGCGGGGGCGGAGGGATGAGCAGTTCTTC
15,-,TRBJ2-3,TRBV7-6,-,CASSLATGATDTQYF,TGTGCCAGCAGCTTAGCGACGGGTGCCACAGATACGCAGTATTTT
13,-,TRBJ2-7,TRBV7-2,-,CASSFGITYEQYF,TGTGCCAGCAGCTTCGGGATAACCTACGAGCAGTACTTC
14,-,TRBJ2-7,TRBV28,-,CASEFRGQNYEQYF,TGTGCCAGCGAGTTTCGCGGGCAGAACTACGAGCAGTACTTC
13,-,TRBJ1-1,TRBV20-1,-,CSARDQGNTEAFF,TGCAGTGCTAGAGATCAGGGTAATACTGAAGCTTTCTTT
15,-,TRBJ1-4,TRBV15,-,CATSMPEGGREKLFF,TGTGCCACCAGCATGCCAGAGGGAGGGCGCGAAAAACTGTTTTTT
15,-,TRBJ1-4,TRBV12-3/TRBV12-4,TRBD1,CASSQTGSPNEKLFF,TGTGCCAGCAGCCAGACAGGGAGCCCAAATGAAAAACTGTTTTTT